These 13 T cell receptor beta chains came from one sample sequenced in a study of T cells after yellow fever vaccination. TCRdb recomputed calls from the 5' RACE reads with MiXCR, one row per CDR3 protein. The sample carries over 300,000 distinct CDR3 sequences, around 4% recorded once. Material: PBMCs, obtained on the day of the yellow fever booster vaccination. All receptors derive from a man younger than 35 who received the YFV17D yellow fever vaccine.

This clonotype was counted a few times. This sequence joins TRBV20-1 and TRBJ1-1; 7 positions agree with TRBD1. J lost 3 bases, V lost 5 bases, and 9 bases had no gene match. The CDR3 is made up of 14 amino acids. Looked up from germline, CDR1 is DFQATT and CDR2 is SNEGSKA (reference sequence). This CDR3 reads CSAPSGQADTEAFF. CDR3 nucleotides: TGCAGTGCTCCATCCGGACAGGCTGACACTGAAGCTTTCTTT.

The chain combines TRBV12-3 or TRBV12-4 with TRBJ2-7; D is unclear. The CDR3 length is 14 residues. V dropped 7 bases and J dropped 6 bases, with 19 bases sitting between them. CDR3 in amino acids: CASTNSWAPGEQYF. DNA of the CDR3: TGTGCCAGCACCAATTCATGGGCACCTGGCGAGCAGTACTTC.

This clonotype turned up a few times. The chain couples TRBV6-6 to TRBJ2-1; D not certain. With 2 bases removed from V and 2 bases from J, the gap between germline ends came to 10 bases. The V gene's germline CDR1 is MNHNY and CDR2 SVGAGI (reference sequence). This CDR3 has 15 amino acids. The CDR3 DNA reads as TGTGCCAGCAGTTACGGTACACTCCCCTACAATGAGCAGTTCTTC. This translates into CASSYGTLPYNEQFF.

This clonotype was seen only a few times. This chain joins TRBV12-3 or TRBV12-4 and TRBJ1-5, with D maybe TRBD1 (5 bases). Trimming stripped 6 bases from V and 4 bases from J, with 13 bases between. The CDR3 sequence is 14 residues long. CDR3: CASSRRQNNQPQHF. The CDR3, as DNA: TGTGCCAGCAGCCGACGACAGAATAATCAGCCCCAGCATTTT.

This clonotype was detected many times. The rearrangement joins TRBV5-4 to TRBJ2-3; 7 bases are a match to TRBD2. With V trimmed by 4 bases and J by 0 bases, 5 bases remained unmatched. From germline, CDR1 is SGHNT and CDR2 YYREEE (reference sequence). The CDR3 contains 15 residues. CDR3 loop: CASSTASGSTDTQYF. CDR3 nucleotides: TGTGCCAGCAGCACGGCTAGCGGAAGCACAGATACGCAGTATTTT.

This clonotype was detected many times. The chain couples TRBV6-2 or TRBV6-3 to TRBJ2-1; D possibly uses TRBD1 or TRBD2 (5 bases each). CDR1 is MNHEY, CDR2 SVGEGT, per germline. This CDR3 comprises 14 residues. Between the trimmed V and J ends, which lost 2 bases and 4 bases, there was a span of 9 bases. DNA of the CDR3: TGTGCCAGCAGTTACGGGACGGAATACAATGAGCAGTTCTTC. Its protein is CASSYGTEYNEQFF.

This clonotype came up many times. This chain links TRBV6-5 with TRBJ1-2; D is unresolved. V gave up 5 bases and J gave up 8 bases, with 12 bases separating them. CDR3 length: 12 amino acids. Germline values: CDR1 MNHEY, CDR2 SVGAGI. CDR3 sequence (DNA): TGTGCCAGCAGTAAGCCGGCGGGAGGCTACACCTTC. Protein product: CASSKPAGGYTF.

The table lists this clonotype with many counts. This chain connects TRBV9 to TRBJ2-3; D remains unclear. The CDR3 covers 13 residues. With 1 base removed from V and 5 bases from J, the gap between germline ends came to 8 bases. Germline V gives CDR1 SGDLS, CDR2 YYNGEE. CDR3 in amino acids: CASSVSALDTQYF. The CDR3, as DNA: TGTGCCAGCAGCGTAAGTGCCCTAGATACGCAGTATTTT.

There are a few counts of this clonotype. The chain couples TRBV7-9 to TRBJ1-1; D possibly corresponds to TRBD1 (6 bases). Germline V gene sequence: CDR1 SEHNR, CDR2 FQNEAQ (reference sequence). Trimming pared 4 bases from V and 5 bases from J, leaving 20 bases between. This CDR3 has 16 amino acids. The CDR3 nucleotides are TGTGCCAGCAGCTCCCCCTCGGACCAGGACAGTACTGAAGCTTTCTTT. This encodes CASSSPSDQDSTEAFF.

The chain carries TRBV20-1 and TRBJ2-1; D is possibly TRBD2 (6 bases). V lost 3 bases and J 4 bases, leaving 13 bases between the germline ends. Germline CDR1 and CDR2: DFQATT and SNEGSKA (reference sequence). CDR3 length equals 14 residues. The CDR3 spells CSARGGTRYNEQFF. The CDR3 DNA is TGCAGTGCTAGGGGGGGAACACGTTACAATGAGCAGTTCTTC.

This clonotype has a count of ten or more. V and J are TRBV5-1 and TRBJ2-3; D gene ambiguous. CDR1 is SGHRS and CDR2 is YFSETQ in the germline V gene. The germline V and J ends were trimmed by 6 bases and 1 base, with 12 bases remaining between them. This CDR3 region has 14 residues. This CDR3 is CASTVAWGTDTQYF. The CDR3 bases are TGCGCCAGCACCGTGGCATGGGGCACAGATACGCAGTATTTT.

This clonotype was observed at least ten times. The V gene is TRBV20-1, the J gene TRBJ2-5; 10 bases fit TRBD2. The CDR3 runs 15 residues. Germline loops: CDR1 DFQATT, CDR2 SNEGSKA (reference sequence). The CDR3 loop reads CGTATSGGAWETQYF. In DNA form, the CDR3 reads TGCGGCACGGCGACCAGCGGGGGGGCCTGGGAGACCCAGTACTTC.

Many counts were recorded for this clonotype. This rearrangement joins TRBV28 to TRBJ2-3; D is uncertain. The CDR3 contains 14 residues. Germline V CDR1 and CDR2: MDHEN, SYDVKM. V was clipped by 6 bases and J by 1 base, with 11 bases between them. The CDR3 DNA reads TGTGCCAGCAGAGGAGTGAGCGGCACAGATACGCAGTATTTT. Protein: CASRGVSGTDTQYF.